These T cell receptor beta chains were read from a single sample in a study of identical twins. TCRdb re-called the 5' RACE reads through MiXCR, storing one row per CDR3 protein. The data hold approximately 350,000 distinct CDR3 sequences, with approximately 13% observed a single time. This sample also belongs to another study, concerning yellow fever vaccine responses in identical twins.

The sample consisted of CD8+ T cells sorted from blood. The source is a woman aged 18-30 years in good health. Each CDR3 is given with its conserved first and last residue. The order of the fields is J gene, clone size, V gene, D gene, CDR3 protein, CDR3 DNA. D genes are given only for firm matches. Clone size is shown for a subset of rows, as once, few, many or a class of expanded clone.

>TRBJ2-5|few|TRBV7-9|TRBD1
CASSLGQGDQYF
TGTGCCAGCAGCTTAGGACAGGGGGACCAGTACTTC
>TRBJ1-1|few|TRBV28|NA
CASSSDGGHTEAFF
TGTGCCAGCAGTTCTGACGGCGGACACACTGAAGCTTTCTTT
>TRBJ2-1|NA|TRBV5-3|TRBD2
CARSFLPSGGAGEQFF
TGTGCCAGAAGCTTCCTTCCTAGCGGGGGGGCCGGTGAGCAGTTCTTC
>TRBJ2-7|NA|TRBV6-1|TRBD1
CASSKTGQGLGEQYF
TGTGCCAGCAGTAAAACGGGACAGGGGTTGGGTGAGCAGTACTTC
>TRBJ2-7|NA|TRBV29-1|TRBD2
CSVEGTSGFSYEQYF
TGCAGCGTTGAAGGGACTAGCGGGTTCTCCTACGAGCAGTACTTC
>TRBJ1-4|NA|TRBV3-1|NA
CASSQQGLSTNEKLFF
TGTGCCAGCAGCCAACAGGGGCTGTCAACTAATGAAAAACTGTTTTTT
>TRBJ2-1|NA|TRBV27|TRBD1
CASSSGTGLVNEQFF
TGTGCCAGCAGTTCCGGGACAGGGTTGGTAAATGAGCAGTTCTTC
>TRBJ2-1|few|TRBV28|NA
CASSSPNGVLGWNEQFF
TGTGCCAGCAGTTCCCCTAATGGGGTCCTAGGATGGAATGAGCAGTTCTTC
>TRBJ1-3|NA|TRBV21-1|NA
CASRPPARGNTIYF
TGTGCCAGCAGACCGCCCGCTAGGGGAAACACCATATATTTT
>TRBJ2-7|NA|TRBV7-9|NA
CASSARTDRVHEQYF
TGTGCCAGCAGCGCCCGGACAGACCGAGTCCACGAGCAGTACTTC
>TRBJ2-1|few|TRBV29-1|TRBD2
CSVEDLGREGNNEQFF
TGCAGCGTTGAAGATCTAGGCCGGGAGGGTAACAATGAGCAGTTCTTC
>TRBJ2-7|few|TRBV7-9|NA
CASSLEVPPPYEQYF
TGTGCCAGCAGCTTAGAAGTCCCACCCCCCTACGAGCAGTACTTC
>TRBJ2-5|NA|TRBV12-3/TRBV12-4|NA
CASRRSGYQETQYF
TGTGCCAGCAGGAGGTCCGGGTACCAAGAGACCCAGTACTTC
>TRBJ2-1|few|TRBV27|NA
CASSLSSVAVGPYNEQFF
TGTGCCAGCAGTTTATCGTCAGTAGCGGTGGGGCCCTACAATGAGCAGTTCTTC
>TRBJ1-6|NA|TRBV20-1|NA
CSARDERVGGRSPLHF
TGCAGTGCTAGAGATGAGCGAGTTGGAGGGCGTTCACCCCTCCACTTT
>TRBJ2-1|few|TRBV9|TRBD1
CASTLRGQGFDEQFF
TGTGCCAGCACCCTTCGGGGACAGGGCTTCGATGAGCAGTTCTTC
>TRBJ1-5|few|TRBV27|NA
CASSLLSGYQPQHF
TGTGCCAGCAGTTTACTGTCAGGTTATCAGCCCCAGCATTTT
>TRBJ2-7|few|TRBV7-9|NA
CASSLVALEQYF
TGTGCCAGCAGCTTAGTAGCCCTCGAGCAGTACTTC
>TRBJ2-7|few|TRBV10-1|NA
CASSESTLPSYEQYF
TGCGCCAGCAGTGAGTCGACGTTGCCATCCTACGAGCAGTACTTC
>TRBJ2-4|few|TRBV20-1|TRBD2
CSARPGTSRKEPKNIQYF
TGCAGTGCTAGACCCGGGACTAGCCGGAAGGAGCCCAAAAACATTCAGTACTTC
>TRBJ2-1|many|TRBV5-1|NA
CASSLGRDEQFF
TGCGCCAGCAGTTTGGGACGGGATGAGCAGTTCTTC
>TRBJ1-1|NA|TRBV20-1|NA
CSAFLRPNTEAFF
TGCAGTGCTTTTCTACGCCCGAACACTGAAGCTTTCTTT
>TRBJ2-3|few|TRBV2|NA
CASNAGDTQYF
TGTGCCAGCAATGCGGGAGATACGCAGTATTTT
>TRBJ1-4|few|TRBV5-6|NA
CASTSSAGEEGGKLFF
TGTGCCAGCACCTCCTCGGCTGGGGAAGAAGGAGGGAAACTGTTTTTT
>TRBJ2-2|NA|TRBV5-4|NA
CASSLTETIGELFF
TGTGCCAGCAGCCTGACAGAGACTATCGGGGAGCTGTTTTTT
>TRBJ2-1|few|TRBV7-9|NA
CASSNSREQFF
TGTGCCAGCAGCAATAGCCGCGAGCAGTTCTTC
>TRBJ1-5|few|TRBV11-1|TRBD1
CASSSDGGTGGRDQPQHF
TGTGCCAGCAGCTCGGACGGAGGGACAGGGGGTAGGGATCAGCCCCAGCATTTT
>TRBJ2-3|many|TRBV20-1|TRBD2
CSARGDGLAGPTDTQYF
TGCAGTGCTAGAGGAGATGGCCTAGCGGGACCCACAGATACGCAGTATTTT
>TRBJ2-1|NA|TRBV3-1|TRBD2
CASSQDFPSGGLSYNEQFF
TGTGCCAGCAGCCAAGATTTCCCTAGCGGGGGCCTCTCCTACAATGAGCAGTTCTTC
>TRBJ2-7|few|TRBV12-3/TRBV12-4|NA
CASSLDTYEQYF
TGTGCCAGCAGTTTAGACACCTACGAGCAGTACTTC
>TRBJ2-1|many|TRBV27|NA
CATERYNEQFF
TGTGCCACTGAGCGGTACAATGAGCAGTTCTTC
>TRBJ2-3|NA|TRBV13|NA
CASSSQTGYTDTQYF
TGTGCCAGCAGCTCCCAAACAGGGTACACAGATACGCAGTATTTT
>TRBJ2-3|NA|TRBV9|NA
CASNPAARTDTQYF
TGTGCCAGCAACCCAGCGGCACGCACAGATACGCAGTATTTT
>TRBJ2-7|few|TRBV12-3/TRBV12-4|TRBD2
CATLVAGGPSQYF
TGTGCCACCCTAGTCGCGGGAGGGCCGTCGCAGTACTTC
>TRBJ2-7|many|TRBV28|TRBD2
CASSPLAGGPYEQYF
TGTGCCAGCAGCCCGCTAGCGGGAGGACCCTACGAGCAGTACTTC
>TRBJ2-1|many|TRBV12-3/TRBV12-4|NA
CASSSGYNEQFF
TGTGCCAGCAGCTCGGGTTACAATGAGCAGTTCTTC
>TRBJ2-2|few|TRBV6-5|NA
CASSYSIGSRSGELFF
TGTGCCAGCAGTTACTCGATTGGATCTCGGTCCGGGGAGCTGTTTTTT
>TRBJ1-2|many|TRBV7-8|NA
CASSPSGNGYGYTF
TGTGCCAGCAGCCCCTCGGGAAATGGCTATGGCTACACCTTC
>TRBJ2-7|NA|TRBV20-1|TRBD2
CSARDITREGLYEQYF
TGCAGTGCTAGAGATATTACCCGGGAGGGCCTTTACGAGCAGTACTTC